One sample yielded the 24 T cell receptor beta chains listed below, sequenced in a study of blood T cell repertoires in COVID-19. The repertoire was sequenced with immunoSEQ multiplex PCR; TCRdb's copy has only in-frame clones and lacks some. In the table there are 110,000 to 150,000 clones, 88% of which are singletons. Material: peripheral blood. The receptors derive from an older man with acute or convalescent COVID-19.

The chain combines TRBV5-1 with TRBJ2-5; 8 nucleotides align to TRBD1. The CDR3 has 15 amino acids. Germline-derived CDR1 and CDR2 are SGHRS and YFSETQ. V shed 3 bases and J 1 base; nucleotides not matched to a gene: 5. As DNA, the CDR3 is TGCGCCAGCAGCTCGTGGGGACAGGTCCAAGAGACCCAGTACTTC. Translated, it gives CASSSWGQVQETQYF.

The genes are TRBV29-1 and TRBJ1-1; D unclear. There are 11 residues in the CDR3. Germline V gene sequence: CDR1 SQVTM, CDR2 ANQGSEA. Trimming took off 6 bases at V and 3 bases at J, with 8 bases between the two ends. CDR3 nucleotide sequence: TGCAGCGTCCGTCGAGACACTGAAGCTTTCTTT. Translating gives CSVRRDTEAFF.

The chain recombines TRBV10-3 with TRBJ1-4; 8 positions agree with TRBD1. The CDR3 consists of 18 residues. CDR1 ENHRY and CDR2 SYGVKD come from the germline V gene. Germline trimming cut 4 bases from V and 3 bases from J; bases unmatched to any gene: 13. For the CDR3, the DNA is TGTGCCATCAGTGGGGCTCCCGGGACAGGAGTTTCTAATGAAAAACTGTTTTTT. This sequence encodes CAISGAPGTGVSNEKLFF.

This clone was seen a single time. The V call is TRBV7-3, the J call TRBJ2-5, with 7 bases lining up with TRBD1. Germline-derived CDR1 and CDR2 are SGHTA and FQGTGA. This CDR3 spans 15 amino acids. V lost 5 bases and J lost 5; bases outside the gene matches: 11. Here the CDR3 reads CASSPTGMIGETQYF. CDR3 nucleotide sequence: TGTGCCAGCAGCCCGACAGGGATGATCGGCGAGACCCAGTACTTC.

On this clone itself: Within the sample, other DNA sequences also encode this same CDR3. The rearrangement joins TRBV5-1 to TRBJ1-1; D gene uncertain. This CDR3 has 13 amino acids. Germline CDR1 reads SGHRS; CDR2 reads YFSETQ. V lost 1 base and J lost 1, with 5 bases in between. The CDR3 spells CASSLTANTEAFF. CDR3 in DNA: TGCGCCAGCAGCTTGACAGCGAACACTGAAGCTTTCTTT.

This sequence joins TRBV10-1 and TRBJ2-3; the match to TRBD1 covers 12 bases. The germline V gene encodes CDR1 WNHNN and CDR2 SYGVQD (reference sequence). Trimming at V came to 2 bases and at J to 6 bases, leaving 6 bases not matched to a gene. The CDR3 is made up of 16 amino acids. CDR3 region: CASSEEGTGGFDTQYF. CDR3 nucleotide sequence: TGCGCCAGCAGTGAGGAGGGGACAGGGGGCTTCGATACGCAGTATTTT.

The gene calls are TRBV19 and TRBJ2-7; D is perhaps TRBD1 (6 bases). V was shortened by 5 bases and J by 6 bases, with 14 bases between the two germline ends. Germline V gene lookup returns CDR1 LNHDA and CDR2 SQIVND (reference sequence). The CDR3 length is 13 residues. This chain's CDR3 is CASSPSGAAEQYF. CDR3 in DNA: TGTGCCAGTAGTCCATCAGGGGCGGCCGAGCAGTACTTC.

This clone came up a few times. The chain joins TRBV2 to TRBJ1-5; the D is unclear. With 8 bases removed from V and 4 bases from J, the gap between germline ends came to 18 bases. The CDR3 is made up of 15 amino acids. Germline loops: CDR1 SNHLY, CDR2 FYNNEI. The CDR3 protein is CASESYSGKNQPQHF. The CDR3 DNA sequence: TGTGCCAGCGAGAGTTACAGCGGGAAAAATCAGCCCCAGCATTTT.

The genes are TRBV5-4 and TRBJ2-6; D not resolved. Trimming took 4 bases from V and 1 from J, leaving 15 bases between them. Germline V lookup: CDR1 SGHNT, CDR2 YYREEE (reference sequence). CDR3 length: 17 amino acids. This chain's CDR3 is CASSPKVGVSGANVLTF. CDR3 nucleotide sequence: TGTGCCAGCAGCCCAAAGGTTGGAGTATCTGGGGCCAACGTCCTGACTTTC. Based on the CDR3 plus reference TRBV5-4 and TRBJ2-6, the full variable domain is ETGVTQSPTHLIKTRGQQVTLRCSSQSGHNTVSWYQQALGQGPQFIFQYYREEENGRGNFPPRFSGLQFPNYSSELNVNALELDDSALYLCASSPKVGVSGANVLTFGAGSRLTVL.

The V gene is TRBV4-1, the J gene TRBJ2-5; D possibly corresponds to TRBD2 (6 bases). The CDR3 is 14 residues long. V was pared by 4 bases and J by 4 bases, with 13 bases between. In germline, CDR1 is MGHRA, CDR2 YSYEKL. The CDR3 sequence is CASSPPGAGETQYF. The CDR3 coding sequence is TGCGCCAGCAGCCCCCCGGGAGCGGGAGAGACCCAGTACTTC.

The CDR3 nucleotides read TGTGCCAGTAGTTCGACAGGGTTAGAGACCCAGTACTTC. Its translation is CASSSTGLETQYF. The chain carries TRBV19 and TRBJ2-5; the match to TRBD1 covers 7 bases. CDR3 length: 13 residues. The V gene's germline CDR1 is LNHDA and CDR2 SQIVND (reference sequence). V dropped 5 bases and J dropped 4; count of bases not matched to a gene: 4. Variable domain in full (rest from reference TRBV19 and TRBJ2-5): DGGITQSPKYLFRKEGQNVTLSCEQNLNHDAMYWYRQDPGQGLRLIYYSQIVNDFQKGDIAEGYSVSREKKESFPLTVTSAQKNPTAFYLCASSSTGLETQYFGPGTRLLVL.

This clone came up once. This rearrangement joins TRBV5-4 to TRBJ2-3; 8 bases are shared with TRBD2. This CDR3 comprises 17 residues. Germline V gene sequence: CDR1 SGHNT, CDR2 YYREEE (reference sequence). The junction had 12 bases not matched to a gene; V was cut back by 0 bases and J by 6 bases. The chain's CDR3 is CASSLAGFSGRVDTQYF. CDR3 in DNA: TGTGCCAGCAGCTTGGCCGGATTCAGCGGGAGAGTTGATACGCAGTATTTT.

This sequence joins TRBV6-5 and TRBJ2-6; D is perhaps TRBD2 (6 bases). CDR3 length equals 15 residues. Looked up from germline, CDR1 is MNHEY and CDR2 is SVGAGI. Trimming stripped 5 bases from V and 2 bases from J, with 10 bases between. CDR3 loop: CASSPWRAGANVLTF. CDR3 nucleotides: TGTGCCAGCAGTCCCTGGAGGGCTGGGGCCAACGTCCTGACTTTC.

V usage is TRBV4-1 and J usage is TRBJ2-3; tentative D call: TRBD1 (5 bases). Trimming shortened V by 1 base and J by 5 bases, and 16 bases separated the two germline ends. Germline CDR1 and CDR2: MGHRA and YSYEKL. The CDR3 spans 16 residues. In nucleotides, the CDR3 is TGCGCCAGCAGCCAAGTCTTCGCCAGGGTCAGAGATACGCAGTATTTT. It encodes CASSQVFARVRDTQYF.

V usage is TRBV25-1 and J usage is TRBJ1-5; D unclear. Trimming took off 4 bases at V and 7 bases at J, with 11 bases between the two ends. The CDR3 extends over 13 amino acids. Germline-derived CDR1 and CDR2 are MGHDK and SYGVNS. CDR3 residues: CASSASAGQPQHF. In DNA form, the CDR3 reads TGTGCCAGCAGTGCATCAGCAGGACAGCCCCAGCATTTT.

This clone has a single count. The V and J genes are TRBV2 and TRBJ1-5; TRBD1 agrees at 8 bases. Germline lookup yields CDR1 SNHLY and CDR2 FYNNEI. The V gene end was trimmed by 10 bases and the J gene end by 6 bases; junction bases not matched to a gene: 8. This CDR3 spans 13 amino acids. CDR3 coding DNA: TGTGCCACGAGAGACAGGGGAAGTCAGCCCCAGCATTTT. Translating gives CATRDRGSQPQHF.

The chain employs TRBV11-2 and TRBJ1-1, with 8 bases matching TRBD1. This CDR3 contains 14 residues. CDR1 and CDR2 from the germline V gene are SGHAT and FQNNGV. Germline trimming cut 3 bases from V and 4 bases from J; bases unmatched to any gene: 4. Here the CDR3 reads CASSLGRGLTEAFF. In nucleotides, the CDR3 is TGTGCCAGCAGCTTGGGCAGGGGGCTCACTGAAGCTTTCTTT.

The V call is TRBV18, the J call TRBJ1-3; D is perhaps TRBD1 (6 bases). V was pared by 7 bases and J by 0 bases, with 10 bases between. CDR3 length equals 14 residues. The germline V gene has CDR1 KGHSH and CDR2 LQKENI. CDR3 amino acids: CASFGQHSGNTIYF. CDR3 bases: TGTGCCAGCTTCGGACAGCACTCTGGAAACACCATATATTTT.

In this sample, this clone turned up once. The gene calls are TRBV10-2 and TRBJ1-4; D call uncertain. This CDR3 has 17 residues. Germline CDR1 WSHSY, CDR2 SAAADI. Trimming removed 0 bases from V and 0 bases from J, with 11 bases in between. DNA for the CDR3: TGCGCCAGCAGTGAGTCGTTGGGCCTGGCAACTAATGAAAAACTGTTTTTT. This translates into CASSESLGLATNEKLFF.

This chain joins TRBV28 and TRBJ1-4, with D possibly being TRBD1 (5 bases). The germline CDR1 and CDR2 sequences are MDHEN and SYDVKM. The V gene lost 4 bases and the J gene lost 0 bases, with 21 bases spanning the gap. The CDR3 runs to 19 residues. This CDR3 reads CASSSGTSLEVATNEKLFF. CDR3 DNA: TGTGCCAGCAGTTCCGGGACTTCCCTCGAAGTTGCAACTAATGAAAAACTGTTTTTT.

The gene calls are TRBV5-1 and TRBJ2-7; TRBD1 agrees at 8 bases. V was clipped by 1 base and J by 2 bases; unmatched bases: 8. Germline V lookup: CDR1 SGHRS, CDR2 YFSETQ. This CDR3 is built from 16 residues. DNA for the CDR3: TGCGCCAGCAGCTTGCCCGCATCGGGACAGGCCTACGAGCAGTACTTC. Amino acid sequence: CASSLPASGQAYEQYF.

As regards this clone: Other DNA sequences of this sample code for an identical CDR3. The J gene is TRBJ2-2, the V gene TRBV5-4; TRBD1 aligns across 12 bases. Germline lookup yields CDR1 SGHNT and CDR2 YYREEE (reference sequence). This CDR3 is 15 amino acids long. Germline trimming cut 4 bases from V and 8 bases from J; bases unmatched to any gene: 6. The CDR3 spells CASSPRDRGPGELFF. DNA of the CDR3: TGTGCCAGCAGCCCCCGGGACAGGGGGCCTGGGGAGCTGTTTTTT.

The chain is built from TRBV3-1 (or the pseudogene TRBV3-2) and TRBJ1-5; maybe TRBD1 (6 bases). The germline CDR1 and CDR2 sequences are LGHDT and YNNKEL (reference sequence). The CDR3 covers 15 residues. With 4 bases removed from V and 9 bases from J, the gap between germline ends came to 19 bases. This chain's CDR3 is CASSRQGSPEGPQHF. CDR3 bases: TGTGCCAGCAGCCGGCAGGGGAGCCCTGAAGGGCCCCAGCATTTT.

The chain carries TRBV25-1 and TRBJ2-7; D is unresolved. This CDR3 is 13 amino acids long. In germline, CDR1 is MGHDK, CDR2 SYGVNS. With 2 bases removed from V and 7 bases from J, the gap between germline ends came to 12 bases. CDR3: CASSEGGRREQYF. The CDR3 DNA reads TGTGCCAGCAGTGAAGGCGGCAGACGGGAGCAGTACTTC.